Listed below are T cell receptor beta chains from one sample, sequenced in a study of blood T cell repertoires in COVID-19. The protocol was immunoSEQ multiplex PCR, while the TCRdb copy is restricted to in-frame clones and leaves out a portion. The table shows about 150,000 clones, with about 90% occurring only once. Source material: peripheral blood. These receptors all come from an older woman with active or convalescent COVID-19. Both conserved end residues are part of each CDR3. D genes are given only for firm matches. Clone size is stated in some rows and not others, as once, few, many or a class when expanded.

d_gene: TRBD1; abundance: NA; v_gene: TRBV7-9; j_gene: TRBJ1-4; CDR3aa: CASRNWTGQTTNEKLFF; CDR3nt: TGTGCCAGCAGGAATTGGACAGGGCAAACTACTAATGAAAAACTGTTTTTT
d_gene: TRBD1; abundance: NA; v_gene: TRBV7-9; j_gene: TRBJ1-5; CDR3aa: CASSPGGLGQPQHF; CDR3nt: TGTGCCAGCAGCCCAGGGGGTTTGGGTCAGCCCCAGCATTTT
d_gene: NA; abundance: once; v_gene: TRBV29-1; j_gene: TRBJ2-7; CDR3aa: CSGGEGSGEQYF; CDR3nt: TGCAGCGGAGGAGAGGGTTCGGGTGAGCAGTACTTC
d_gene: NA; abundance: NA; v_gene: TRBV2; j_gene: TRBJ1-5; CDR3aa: CASSVEGSNQPQHF; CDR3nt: TGTGCCAGCAGTGTCGAGGGCAGCAATCAGCCCCAGCATTTT
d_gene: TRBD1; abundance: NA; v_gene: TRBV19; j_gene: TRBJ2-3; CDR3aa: CASQGQPSSDTQYF; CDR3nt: TGTGCTAGCCAGGGACAGCCGAGCTCAGATACGCAGTATTTT
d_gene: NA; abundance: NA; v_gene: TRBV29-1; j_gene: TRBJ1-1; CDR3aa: CSVAGGGGTEAFF; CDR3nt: TGCAGCGTTGCCGGGGGGGGAGGCACTGAAGCTTTCTTT
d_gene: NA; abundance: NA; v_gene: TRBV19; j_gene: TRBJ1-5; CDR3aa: CASREGRENQPQHF; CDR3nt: TGTGCCAGTAGGGAGGGCCGGGAGAATCAGCCCCAGCATTTT
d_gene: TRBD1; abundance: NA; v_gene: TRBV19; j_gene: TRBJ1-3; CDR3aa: CASKHPSGQGVYGNTIYF; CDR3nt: TGTGCCAGTAAACACCCCTCGGGACAGGGGGTTTATGGAAACACCATATATTTT
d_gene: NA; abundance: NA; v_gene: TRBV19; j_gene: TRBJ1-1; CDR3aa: CASSNRRENTEAFF; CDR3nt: TGTGCCAGTAGTAACCGACGGGAGAACACTGAAGCTTTCTTT
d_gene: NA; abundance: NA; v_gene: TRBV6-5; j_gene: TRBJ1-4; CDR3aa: CASRTFTNEKLFF; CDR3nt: TGTGCCAGTCGGACATTTACTAATGAAAAACTGTTTTTT
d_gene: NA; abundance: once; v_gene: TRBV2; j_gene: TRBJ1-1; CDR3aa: CASRGGGATEAFF; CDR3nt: TGTGCCAGCAGAGGAGGGGGGGCGACTGAAGCTTTCTTT
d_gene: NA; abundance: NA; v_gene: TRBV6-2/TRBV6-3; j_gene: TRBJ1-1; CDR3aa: CASTPSAGRFAARAYTEAFF; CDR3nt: TGTGCCAGCACCCCCAGCGCAGGGAGGTTTGCGGCCAGGGCGTACACTGAAGCTTTCTTT
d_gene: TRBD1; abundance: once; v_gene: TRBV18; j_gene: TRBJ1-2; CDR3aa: CASSPAQGLAYGYTF; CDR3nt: TGTGCCAGCTCACCCGCACAGGGGTTGGCCTATGGCTACACCTTC
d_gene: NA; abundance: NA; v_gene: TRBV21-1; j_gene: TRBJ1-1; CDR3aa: CASTHRRLNTEAFF; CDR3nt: TGTGCCAGCACCCACAGACGGTTGAACACTGAAGCTTTCTTT
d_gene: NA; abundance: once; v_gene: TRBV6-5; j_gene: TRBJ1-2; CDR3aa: CASLPGGWDYGYTF; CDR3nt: TGTGCCAGCCTCCCGGGGGGGTGGGACTATGGCTACACCTTC
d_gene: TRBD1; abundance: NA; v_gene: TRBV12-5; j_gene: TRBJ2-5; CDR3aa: CASGSSGTGGGETQYF; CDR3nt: TGTGCTAGTGGCTCTTCCGGGACAGGGGGCGGGGAGACCCAGTACTTC
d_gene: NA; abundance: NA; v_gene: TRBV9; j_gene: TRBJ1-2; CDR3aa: CASSVGHASNYGYTF; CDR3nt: TGTGCCAGCAGCGTAGGGCACGCATCTAACTATGGCTACACCTTC
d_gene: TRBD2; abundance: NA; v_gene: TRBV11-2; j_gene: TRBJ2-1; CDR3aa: CASSYGLAGGLNEQFF; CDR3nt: TGTGCCAGCAGTTACGGGTTAGCGGGGGGGCTTAATGAGCAGTTCTTC
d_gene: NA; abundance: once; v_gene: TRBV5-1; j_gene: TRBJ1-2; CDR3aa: CASSSSAQGDGYTF; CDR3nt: TGCGCCAGCAGCTCCTCAGCACAGGGAGATGGCTACACCTTC
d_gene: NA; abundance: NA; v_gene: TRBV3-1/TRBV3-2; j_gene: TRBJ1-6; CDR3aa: CASSQQPGFLNSPLHF; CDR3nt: TGTGCCAGCAGCCAACAACCAGGGTTCCTTAATTCACCCCTCCACTTT
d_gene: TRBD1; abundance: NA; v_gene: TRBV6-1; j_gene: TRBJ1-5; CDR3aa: CASSEGTGGSGQPQHF; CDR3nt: TGTGCCAGCAGTGAAGGGACAGGGGGATCAGGGCAGCCCCAGCATTTT
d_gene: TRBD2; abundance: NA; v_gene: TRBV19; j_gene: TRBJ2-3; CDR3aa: CASSIELAGEATQYF; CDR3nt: TGTGCCAGTAGTATAGAACTAGCGGGGGAGGCTACGCAGTATTTT
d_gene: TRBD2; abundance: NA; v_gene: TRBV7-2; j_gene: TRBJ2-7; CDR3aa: CASRPTSGYEQYF; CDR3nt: TGTGCCAGCAGACCGACTAGCGGCTACGAGCAGTACTTC
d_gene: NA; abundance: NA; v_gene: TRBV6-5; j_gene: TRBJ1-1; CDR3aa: CASSRDRLNTEAFF; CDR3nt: TGTGCCAGCAGCCGCGACAGATTAAACACTGAAGCTTTCTTT
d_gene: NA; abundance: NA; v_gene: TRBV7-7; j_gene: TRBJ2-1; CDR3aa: CASSLADSSYNEQFF; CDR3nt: TGTGCTAGCAGCTTGGCGGACAGCTCCTACAATGAGCAGTTCTTC
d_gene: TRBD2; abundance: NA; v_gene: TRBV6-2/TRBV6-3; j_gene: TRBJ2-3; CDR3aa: CASSWTSGGGAVTDTQYF; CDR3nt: TGTGCCAGCAGTTGGACTAGCGGGGGAGGGGCCGTGACAGATACGCAGTATTTT
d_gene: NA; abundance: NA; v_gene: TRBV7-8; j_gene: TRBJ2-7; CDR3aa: CASSLALMGQGSDEQYF; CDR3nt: TGTGCCAGCAGCTTAGCGTTAATGGGGCAGGGGTCGGACGAGCAGTACTTC
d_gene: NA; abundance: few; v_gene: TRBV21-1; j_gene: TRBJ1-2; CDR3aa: CASSLERTGTNYGYTF; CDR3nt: TGTGCCAGCAGCTTGGAGCGGACGGGGACAAACTATGGCTACACCTTC
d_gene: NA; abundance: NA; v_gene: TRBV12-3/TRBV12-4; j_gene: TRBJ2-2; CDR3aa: CASSTRVLGELFF; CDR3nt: TGTGCCAGCAGTACCAGGGTCCTCGGGGAGCTGTTTTTT
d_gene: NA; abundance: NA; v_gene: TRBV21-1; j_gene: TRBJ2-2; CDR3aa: CASSKEDSSGRALPTGELFF; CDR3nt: TGTGCCAGCAGCAAAGAGGATTCGAGCGGCCGGGCCTTGCCCACCGGGGAGCTGTTTTTT
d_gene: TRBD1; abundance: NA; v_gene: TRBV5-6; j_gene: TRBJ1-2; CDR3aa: CASSLVGQGAFWGYTF; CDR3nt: TGTGCCAGCAGCTTGGTAGGACAGGGAGCTTTTTGGGGCTACACCTTC
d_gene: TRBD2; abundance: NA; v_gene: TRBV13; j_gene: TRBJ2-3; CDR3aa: CASSQGLAGDTQYF; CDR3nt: TGTGCCAGCAGCCAAGGACTAGCGGGAGATACGCAGTATTTT
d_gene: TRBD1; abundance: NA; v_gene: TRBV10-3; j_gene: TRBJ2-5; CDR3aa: CAIRDREETQYF; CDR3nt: TGTGCCATCAGGGACAGGGAGGAGACCCAGTACTTC
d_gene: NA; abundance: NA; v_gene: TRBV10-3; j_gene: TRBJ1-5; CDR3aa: CAISDGNQPQHF; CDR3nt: TGTGCCATCAGTGACGGCAATCAGCCCCAGCATTTT
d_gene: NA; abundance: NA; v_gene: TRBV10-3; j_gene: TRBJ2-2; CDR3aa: CAISAGEPGELFF; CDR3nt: TGTGCCATCAGTGCAGGGGAGCCCGGGGAGCTGTTTTTT
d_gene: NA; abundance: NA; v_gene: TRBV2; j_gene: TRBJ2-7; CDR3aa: CAQGSSYEQYF; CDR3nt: TGTGCTCAGGGCAGTTCCTACGAGCAGTACTTC
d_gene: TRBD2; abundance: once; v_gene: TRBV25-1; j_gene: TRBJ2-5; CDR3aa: CASRGLAGGETQYF; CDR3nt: TGTGCCAGCAGGGGACTAGCGGGGGGAGAGACCCAGTACTTC
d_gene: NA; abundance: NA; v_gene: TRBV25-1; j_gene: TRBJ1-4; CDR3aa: CASRKSGENNEKLFF; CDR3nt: TGTGCCAGCAGGAAGAGCGGGGAAAATAATGAAAAACTGTTTTTT
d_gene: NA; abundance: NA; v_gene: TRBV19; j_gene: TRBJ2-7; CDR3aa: CASSRPTGDEQYF; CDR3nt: TGTGCCAGTAGTAGACCGACAGGAGACGAGCAGTACTTC
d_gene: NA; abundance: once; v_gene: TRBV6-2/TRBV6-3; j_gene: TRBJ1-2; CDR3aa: CASSYDVILLYGYTF; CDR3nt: TGTGCCAGCAGTTACGATGTAATACTACTCTATGGCTACACCTTC
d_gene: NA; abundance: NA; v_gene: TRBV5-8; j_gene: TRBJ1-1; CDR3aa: CASSFTRNTEAFF; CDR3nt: TGTGCCAGCAGCTTCACTCGGAACACTGAAGCTTTCTTT
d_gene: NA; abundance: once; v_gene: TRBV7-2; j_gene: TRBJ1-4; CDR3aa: CASSLELSGKLFF; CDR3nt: TGTGCCAGCAGCTTAGAACTCTCAGGGAAACTGTTTTTT
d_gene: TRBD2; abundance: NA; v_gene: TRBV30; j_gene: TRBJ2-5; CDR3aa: CAWSVPAGGLETQYF; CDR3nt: TGTGCCTGGAGTGTGCCAGCGGGGGGCCTGGAGACCCAGTACTTC
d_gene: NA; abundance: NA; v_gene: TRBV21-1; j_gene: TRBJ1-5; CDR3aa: CASSPRPPRDRSNQPQHF; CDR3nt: TGTGCCAGCAGCCCACGACCCCCCAGGGACAGAAGCAATCAGCCCCAGCATTTT